A selection of T cell receptor beta chains follows, all from one sample in a study of cytomegalovirus exposure and HLA in healthy donors. The assay was immunoSEQ multiplex PCR, and TCRdb's table has in-frame clones only and misses some. The sample lists approximately 80,000 clones; under 80% were seen once. The sequenced sample was PBMCs. The receptors were sampled from a man aged 25 to 40 in good health and CMV-seropositive. Both conserved end residues are part of each CDR3. Each record gives: J gene, V gene, CDR3 protein.

J gene: TRBJ1-5; V gene: TRBV30; CDR3 protein: CAWSTGQGEQPQNF
J gene: TRBJ2-1; V gene: TRBV4-2; CDR3 protein: CATSLAGDHNEQFF
J gene: TRBJ1-5; V gene: TRBV7-8; CDR3 protein: CASSFRTGLPNQPQHF
J gene: TRBJ1-4; V gene: TRBV2; CDR3 protein: CASSIQGAGEKLFF
J gene: TRBJ2-2; V gene: TRBV5-4; CDR3 protein: CASSLARGTGELFF
J gene: TRBJ2-3; V gene: TRBV7-2; CDR3 protein: CASSAQGSSGSTDTQYF
J gene: TRBJ2-2; V gene: TRBV6-6; CDR3 protein: CASSRTGDTGELFF
J gene: TRBJ1-2; V gene: TRBV27; CDR3 protein: CASSWDSNYGYTF
J gene: TRBJ1-5; V gene: TRBV29-1; CDR3 protein: CSAGRDRDQPQHF
J gene: TRBJ1-2; V gene: TRBV19; CDR3 protein: CASSMMREYSYGYTF
J gene: TRBJ1-1; V gene: TRBV4-3; CDR3 protein: CASSNLGTANTEAFF
J gene: TRBJ2-1; V gene: TRBV19; CDR3 protein: CASSTTRGNEQFF
J gene: TRBJ2-7; V gene: TRBV7-8; CDR3 protein: CASSLAVGGGYEQYF
J gene: TRBJ1-5; V gene: TRBV18; CDR3 protein: CASSGGTGSQPQHF
J gene: TRBJ1-5; V gene: TRBV5-6; CDR3 protein: CASSFGTGDFNQPQHF
J gene: TRBJ1-4; V gene: TRBV6-5; CDR3 protein: CATQGMGEKLFF
J gene: TRBJ1-5; V gene: TRBV4-1; CDR3 protein: CASSQVQGGYSNQPQHF
J gene: TRBJ1-5; V gene: TRBV4-3; CDR3 protein: CASSQDRSQGAQPQHF
J gene: TRBJ1-1; V gene: TRBV29-1; CDR3 protein: CSVEEQGGTEAFF
J gene: TRBJ2-7; V gene: TRBV28; CDR3 protein: CASSLGTLPYEQYF
J gene: TRBJ2-1; V gene: TRBV30; CDR3 protein: CAWSRGLAGPYNEQFF
J gene: TRBJ1-3; V gene: TRBV7-9; CDR3 protein: CASSLAPNTIYF
J gene: TRBJ1-6; V gene: TRBV2; CDR3 protein: CASRGSSYNSPLHF
J gene: TRBJ1-1; V gene: TRBV29-1; CDR3 protein: CSADRANTEAFF
J gene: TRBJ1-2; V gene: TRBV29-1; CDR3 protein: CSVETRNGYTF
J gene: TRBJ1-5; V gene: TRBV19; CDR3 protein: CASSIKRDQPQHF
J gene: TRBJ1-5; V gene: TRBV6-5; CDR3 protein: CASSDGGPQHF
J gene: TRBJ1-1; V gene: TRBV5-1; CDR3 protein: CASSLGQGQTEAFF
J gene: TRBJ1-6; V gene: TRBV7-9; CDR3 protein: CASSSPGQENSPLHF
J gene: TRBJ2-4; V gene: TRBV28; CDR3 protein: CASSPGQGRDIQYF
J gene: TRBJ2-6; V gene: TRBV29-1; CDR3 protein: CSVLGGGGANVLTF
J gene: TRBJ1-1; V gene: TRBV7-7; CDR3 protein: CASSLGWETGMNTEAFF
J gene: TRBJ2-3; V gene: TRBV29-1; CDR3 protein: CSVEARRSSTDTQYF
J gene: TRBJ2-1; V gene: TRBV7-8; CDR3 protein: CASSLSGAVDLYNEQFF
J gene: TRBJ1-5; V gene: TRBV29-1; CDR3 protein: CSVESGGDQPQHF
J gene: TRBJ1-4; V gene: TRBV27; CDR3 protein: CASRQATNEKLFF
J gene: TRBJ1-3; V gene: TRBV11-2; CDR3 protein: CASSLTAGDTIYF
J gene: TRBJ2-1; V gene: TRBV28; CDR3 protein: CASSFRSGRRHEQFF
J gene: TRBJ2-2; V gene: TRBV5-6; CDR3 protein: CASSFSPRTGELFF
J gene: TRBJ2-1; V gene: TRBV4-2; CDR3 protein: CASSPLAGGDYNEQFF
J gene: TRBJ1-1; V gene: TRBV2; CDR3 protein: CASRERTGVDTEAFF
J gene: TRBJ2-3; V gene: TRBV9; CDR3 protein: CASQDRYSDTQYF
J gene: TRBJ2-7; V gene: TRBV25-1; CDR3 protein: CASSWREGPYEQYF
J gene: TRBJ2-1; V gene: TRBV6-5; CDR3 protein: CATWEGYNEQFF
J gene: TRBJ1-1; V gene: TRBV6-5; CDR3 protein: CASWRRGRTEAFF
J gene: TRBJ1-4; V gene: TRBV7-2; CDR3 protein: CASRPTSSNEKLFF
J gene: TRBJ1-1; V gene: TRBV4-1; CDR3 protein: CASSQGRKQGHAEAFF
J gene: TRBJ1-5; V gene: TRBV29-1; CDR3 protein: CSVGTDDQPQNF
J gene: TRBJ1-1; V gene: TRBV15; CDR3 protein: CATRFGVNTEAFF
J gene: TRBJ2-7; V gene: TRBV19; CDR3 protein: CASSIGAGTYEQYF
J gene: TRBJ2-4; V gene: TRBV5-4; CDR3 protein: CASSLAIQGRAKNIQYF
J gene: TRBJ1-1; V gene: TRBV18; CDR3 protein: CASSVRGGKDTEAFF
J gene: TRBJ1-5; V gene: TRBV2; CDR3 protein: CASSGVGASNQPQNF
J gene: TRBJ1-1; V gene: TRBV7-3; CDR3 protein: CASRSDRNTEAFF